The 22 T cell receptor beta chains in this list originate from one sample, sequenced in a study of T-cell memory formation after mild COVID-19. TCRdb analysed the 5' RACE reads with MiXCR anew, one entry per CDR3 protein. The table has approximately 500,000 distinct CDR3 sequences, more than 20% seen once. Material: PBMCs or a T cell subset sorted from them (not recorded which). These receptors were collected from an adult woman who had mild COVID-19 (a few samples of this study predate the infection). Cell type and time point are not known.

This rearrangement joins TRBV3-1 to TRBJ2-3, with no clear D. The CDR3 runs to 17 residues. From germline, CDR1 is LGHDT and CDR2 YNNKEL (reference sequence). V shed 0 bases and J shed 1 base, with 14 bases lying between them. This CDR3 reads CASSQDIRDGGTDTQYF. CDR3 nucleotides: TGTGCCAGCAGCCAAGATATAAGGGATGGCGGCACAGATACGCAGTATTTT.

V gene TRBV24-1 combines with J gene TRBJ2-7; D might be TRBD1 (6 bases). This CDR3 has 15 amino acids. Trimming took 2 bases from V and 0 from J, leaving 10 bases between them. The germline gives CDR1 KGHDR, CDR2 SFDVKD. Here the CDR3 DNA reads TGTGCCACCAGTGATTCGACAGGTCTCTCCTACGAGCAGTACTTC. Translated: CATSDSTGLSYEQYF.

The rearrangement joins TRBV7-6 to TRBJ2-1; TRBD2 agrees at 13 bases. Germline V gene data show CDR1 as SGHVS and CDR2 as FNYEAQ. With 4 bases clipped from V and 0 bases from J, the junction kept 3 bases outside the gene matches. This CDR3 comprises 17 residues. CDR3 amino acids: CASSSGLAGASYNEQFF. The CDR3 bases are TGTGCCAGCAGCTCTGGACTAGCGGGAGCCTCCTACAATGAGCAGTTCTTC. Drawing the rest from reference TRBV7-6 and TRBJ2-1, the complete variable domain is GAGVSQSPRYKVTKRGQDVALRCDPISGHVSLYWYRQALGQGPEFLTYFNYEAQQDKSGLPNDRFSAERPEGSISTLTIQRTEQRDSAMYRCASSSGLAGASYNEQFFGPGTRLTVL.

This chain connects TRBV24-1 to TRBJ2-1, with TRBD2 identical over 7 bases. This CDR3 has 16 residues. The junction had 10 bases not matched to a gene; V was cut back by 1 base and J by 8 bases. From germline, CDR1 is KGHDR and CDR2 SFDVKD. Written as DNA, the CDR3 is TGTGCCACCAGTGATTTCACCGGGAGCCTAGCGGATGAGCAGTTCTTC. Residues: CATSDFTGSLADEQFF.

The table lists this clonotype with a few counts. This sequence joins TRBV9 and TRBJ2-3, with TRBD2 as a possible D gene (5 bases). The CDR3 loop spans 12 amino acids. Germline assignment: CDR1 SGDLS and CDR2 YYNGEE. V shed 7 bases and J shed 3 bases, with 9 bases lying between them. The CDR3 DNA reads TGTGCCAGCGGGAGTCTAACAGATACGCAGTATTTT. Protein sequence: CASGSLTDTQYF. Full variable domain (outside the CDR3, taken from reference TRBV9 and TRBJ2-3): DSGVTQTPKHLITATGQRVTLRCSPRSGDLSVYWYQQSLDQGLQFLIQYYNGEERAKGNILERFSAQQFPDLHSELNLSSLELGDSALYFCASGSLTDTQYFGPGTRLTVL.

The chain employs TRBV21-1 and TRBJ2-6; the table assigns TRBD1, which was not confirmed against the DNA. TRBV21-1 is shown as a pseudogene. The CDR3 totals 15 residues. The CDR3 spells CASKRIGAGANVLTF. Written as DNA, the CDR3 is TGTGCCAGCAAGAGGATTGGGGCCGGGGCCAACGTCCTGACTTTC.

In its sample, this clonotype was seen a few times. The chain has TRBV5-4 and TRBJ2-1; D is unresolved. The germline V gene has CDR1 SGHNT and CDR2 YYREEE (reference sequence). The CDR3 length is 15 residues. Trimming cost V 0 bases and J 4 bases, with 11 bases left between them. This CDR3 is CASSLEGHEYNEQFF. The DNA of the CDR3 is TGTGCCAGCAGCTTGGAGGGCCATGAATACAATGAGCAGTTCTTC.

The rearrangement joins TRBV6-2 or TRBV6-3 to TRBJ2-7; D is uncertain. In germline, CDR1 is MNHEY, CDR2 SVGEGT. The CDR3 contains 12 residues. The V and J ends lost 8 bases and 1 base respectively, with 9 bases between them. The CDR3 spells CASRTYSYEQYF. The CDR3 DNA sequence: TGTGCCAGCCGCACGTATTCCTACGAGCAGTACTTC.

This clonotype was detected only a few times. The gene calls are TRBV11-2 and TRBJ1-5; no reliable D call. The CDR3 covers 11 residues. Germline V gene sequence: CDR1 SGHAT, CDR2 FQNNGV. V was pared by 3 bases and J by 11 bases, with 8 bases between. Here the CDR3 reads CASSLTRAQHF. The CDR3 DNA reads TGTGCCAGCAGCTTGACAAGGGCCCAGCATTTT.

This clonotype was counted only a few times. The chain is built from TRBV29-1 and TRBJ2-5, with 7 nucleotides matching TRBD2. V was pared by 3 bases and J by 3 bases, with 7 bases of the junction left unmatched. CDR1 and CDR2 from the germline V gene are SQVTM and ANQGSEA. This CDR3 is built from 14 residues. CDR3 sequence: CSVDPAGHKETQYF. The CDR3, as DNA: TGCAGCGTTGATCCAGCGGGGCATAAAGAGACCCAGTACTTC.

This chain connects TRBV14 to TRBJ1-1; no clear D. The CDR3 is 15 amino acids. V lost 0 bases and J 3 bases, leaving 11 bases between the germline ends. Per the germline V gene, CDR1 is SGHDN and CDR2 is FVKESK. The CDR3 bases are TGTGCCAGCAGCCAAGATCTGGGGTATGACACTGAAGCTTTCTTT. It encodes CASSQDLGYDTEAFF.

This clonotype was seen once. This chain connects TRBV9 to TRBJ2-1; 8 nucleotides line up with TRBD1. CDR1 is SGDLS and CDR2 is YYNGEE in the germline V gene. With 1 base clipped from V and 5 bases from J, the junction kept 11 bases outside the gene matches. The CDR3 extends over 17 amino acids. The CDR3 loop reads CASSVRTGTGGDNEQFF. The CDR3 DNA reads as TGTGCCAGCAGCGTAAGAACCGGGACAGGTGGCGACAATGAGCAGTTCTTC.

This clonotype was seen more than once but under ten times. Here the CDR3 DNA reads TGTGCCAGCAGCTTAGTCCGAGCGGCCATGTCCTACAATGAGCAGTTCTTC. It codes for CASSLVRAAMSYNEQFF. The V call is TRBV7-6, the J call TRBJ2-1; D perhaps matches TRBD2 (5 bases). V was shortened by 1 base and J by 1 base, with 14 bases between the two germline ends. The CDR3 spans 17 residues. Germline V CDR1 and CDR2: SGHVS, FNYEAQ.

This chain connects TRBV11-2 to TRBJ2-7; tentative D call: TRBD1 (6 bases). The ends were cut back, 4 bases at V and 1 base at J, with 14 bases in the middle. CDR3 size: 15 residues. Germline V gene data show CDR1 as SGHAT and CDR2 as FQNNGV. In DNA form, the CDR3 reads TGTGCCAGCAGCTGGACTGTAGACAGGTCCTACGAGCAGTACTTC. It is translated as CASSWTVDRSYEQYF.

The genes are TRBV6-5 and TRBJ2-2; no reliable D call. CDR1 is MNHEY and CDR2 is SVGAGI in the germline V gene. This CDR3 region has 13 residues. The V end was cut by 5 bases, the J end by 2 bases, with 6 bases between. CDR3 in amino acids: CASSGRNTGELFF. The CDR3 DNA reads as TGTGCCAGCAGTGGACGAAACACCGGGGAGCTGTTTTTT.

The chain recombines TRBV5-1 with TRBJ2-7, with 12 nucleotides matching TRBD1. Germline CDR1 SGHRS, CDR2 YFSETQ. Germline trimming cut 3 bases from V and 2 bases from J; bases unmatched to any gene: 3. This CDR3 has 15 residues. This chain's CDR3 is CASSWGQGATYEQYF. CDR3 DNA: TGCGCCAGCAGCTGGGGACAGGGGGCTACCTACGAGCAGTACTTC.

V gene TRBV5-4 combines with J gene TRBJ2-7; 9 nucleotides agree with TRBD1. The CDR3 loop spans 14 amino acids. CDR1 is SGHNT, CDR2 YYREEE, per germline (reference sequence). Trimming removed 4 bases from V and 4 bases from J; junction bases left unmatched: 6. The CDR3 nucleotides are TGTGCCAGCAGCAAACCGGGACAGGGTTACGAGCAGTACTTC. Encoded protein: CASSKPGQGYEQYF.

This clonotype occurred a few times. The V gene is TRBV20-1, the J gene TRBJ2-1, with 9 positions matching TRBD2. V gave up 0 bases and J gave up 5 bases; unmatched junction bases: 11. The CDR3 extends over 17 amino acids. Germline loops: CDR1 DFQATT, CDR2 SNEGSKA (reference sequence). CDR3 bases: TGCAGTGCTAGAGAGCGTAGCGGGAGCGGGGGAGACAATGAGCAGTTCTTC. Amino acids: CSARERSGSGGDNEQFF.

This chain uses TRBV4-1 with TRBJ2-3, with no clear D. Germline loops: CDR1 MGHRA, CDR2 YSYEKL. This CDR3 comprises 18 residues. The V and J ends lost 0 bases and 1 base respectively, with 17 bases between them. CDR3 region: CASSQDTRMRGGTDTQYF. Here the CDR3 DNA reads TGCGCCAGCAGCCAAGATACGAGGATGAGAGGAGGCACAGATACGCAGTATTTT.

There are a few counts of this clonotype. The chain employs TRBV12-3 or TRBV12-4 and TRBJ2-1; 8 bases map to TRBD1. J gave up 11 bases and V 5 bases, and 2 bases lay outside the gene matches. The CDR3 consists of 11 residues. The CDR3, as DNA: TGTGCCAGCAGTCCAGGGGGCCAGCAGTTCTTC. This gives the protein CASSPGGQQFF.

This clonotype was seen a few times. The CDR3 DNA reads TGTGCCAGCAGCCGACTAGCGGGAGGGGGCGCAGATACGCAGTATTTT. It yields the protein CASSRLAGGGADTQYF. This rearrangement joins TRBV7-9 to TRBJ2-3; TRBD2 agrees at 14 bases. This CDR3 has 16 amino acids. Losses at the gene ends were 5 bases for V and 4 bases for J; bases not matched to a gene: 5. In germline, CDR1 is SEHNR, CDR2 FQNEAQ (reference sequence).

This clonotype was observed a handful of times. J is TRBJ1-4 and V is TRBV15; D is perhaps TRBD1 (6 bases). The CDR3 covers 16 residues. The germline CDR1 and CDR2 sequences are LNHNV and YYDKDF (reference sequence). V was trimmed by 1 base and J by 5 bases, leaving 14 bases between them. CDR3 sequence reads: CATSRGSGGRNEKLFF. Written as DNA, the CDR3 is TGTGCCACCAGCAGAGGTTCCGGGGGGCGGAATGAAAAACTGTTTTTT.